This T cell receptor (beta chain) emerged from a study of blood T cell repertoires in COVID-19. TCRdb's table, derived via immunoSEQ multiplex PCR, lists solely in-frame clones and lacks some. Among 200,000 to 300,000 clones, around nine tenths were seen once, and the ten largest hold approximately 1.4%. The V end was cut by 5 bases, the J end by 4 bases, with 17 bases between. This CDR3 comprises 15 residues. Germline CDR1 reads MNHEY; CDR2 reads SVGAGI. This clone was seen a single time. The chain couples TRBV6-5 to TRBJ1-1, with D tentatively TRBD1 (6 bases). The specimen was peripheral blood. The source of this sequence is a man of 80 years or more with acute or convalescent COVID-19. DNA of the CDR3: TGTGCCAGCAGTCGGCAGGGGAGGGGAGGCACTGAAGCTTTCTTT. It codes for CASSRQGRGGTEAFF.